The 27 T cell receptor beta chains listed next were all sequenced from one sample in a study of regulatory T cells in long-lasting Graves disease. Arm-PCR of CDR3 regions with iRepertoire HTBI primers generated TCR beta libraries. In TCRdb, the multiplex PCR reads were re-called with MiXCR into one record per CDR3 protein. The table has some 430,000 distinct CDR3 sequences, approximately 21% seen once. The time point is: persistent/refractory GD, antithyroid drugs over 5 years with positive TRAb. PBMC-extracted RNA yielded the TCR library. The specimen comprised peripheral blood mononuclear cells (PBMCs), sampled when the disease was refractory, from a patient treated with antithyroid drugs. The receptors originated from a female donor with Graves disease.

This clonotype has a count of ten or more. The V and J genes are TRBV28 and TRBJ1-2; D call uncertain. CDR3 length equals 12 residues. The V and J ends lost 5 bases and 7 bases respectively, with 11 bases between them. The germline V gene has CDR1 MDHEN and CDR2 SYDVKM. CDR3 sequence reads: CASSPRGSGYTF. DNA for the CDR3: TGTGCCAGCAGTCCCCGGGGAAGTGGCTACACCTTC.

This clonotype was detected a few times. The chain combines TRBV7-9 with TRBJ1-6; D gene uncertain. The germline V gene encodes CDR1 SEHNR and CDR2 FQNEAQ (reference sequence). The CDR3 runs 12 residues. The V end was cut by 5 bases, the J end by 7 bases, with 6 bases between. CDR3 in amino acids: CASSHPNSPLHF. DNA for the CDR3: TGTGCCAGCAGCCACCCCAATTCACCCCTCCACTTT.

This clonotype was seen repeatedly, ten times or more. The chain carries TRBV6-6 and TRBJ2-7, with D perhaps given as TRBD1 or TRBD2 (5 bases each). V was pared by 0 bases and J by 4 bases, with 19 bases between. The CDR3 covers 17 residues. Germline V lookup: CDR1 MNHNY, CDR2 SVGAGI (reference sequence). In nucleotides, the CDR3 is TGTGCCAGCAGTTACTCGGGGACCGCACAGGCGCTATACGAGCAGTACTTC. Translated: CASSYSGTAQALYEQYF.

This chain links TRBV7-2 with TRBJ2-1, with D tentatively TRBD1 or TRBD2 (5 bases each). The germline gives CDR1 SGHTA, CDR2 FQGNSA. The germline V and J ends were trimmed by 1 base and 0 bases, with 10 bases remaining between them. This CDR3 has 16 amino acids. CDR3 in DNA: TGTGCCAGCAGCTTAGTGGGGACCAGCTCCTACAATGAGCAGTTCTTC. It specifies CASSLVGTSSYNEQFF.

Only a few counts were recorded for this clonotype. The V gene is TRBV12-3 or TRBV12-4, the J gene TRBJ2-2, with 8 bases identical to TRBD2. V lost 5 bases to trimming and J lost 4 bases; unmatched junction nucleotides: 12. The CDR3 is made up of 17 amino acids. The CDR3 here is CASSPHGTSGITGELFF. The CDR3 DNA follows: TGTGCCAGCAGTCCACACGGGACTAGTGGTATCACCGGGGAGCTGTTTTTT.

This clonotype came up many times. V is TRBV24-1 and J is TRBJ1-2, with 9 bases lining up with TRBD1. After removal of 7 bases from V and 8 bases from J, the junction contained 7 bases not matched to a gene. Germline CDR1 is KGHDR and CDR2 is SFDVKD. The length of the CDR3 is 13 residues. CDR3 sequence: CATSSTGGGGYTF. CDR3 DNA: TGTGCCACCAGCTCAACAGGGGGCGGAGGCTACACCTTC.

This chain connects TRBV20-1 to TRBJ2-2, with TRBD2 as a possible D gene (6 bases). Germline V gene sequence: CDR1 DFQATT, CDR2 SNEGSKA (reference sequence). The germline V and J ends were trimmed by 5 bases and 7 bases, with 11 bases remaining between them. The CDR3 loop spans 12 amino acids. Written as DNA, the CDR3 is TGCAGTGCTGCGGAGGGGAGCGGGGAGCTGTTTTTT. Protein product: CSAAEGSGELFF.

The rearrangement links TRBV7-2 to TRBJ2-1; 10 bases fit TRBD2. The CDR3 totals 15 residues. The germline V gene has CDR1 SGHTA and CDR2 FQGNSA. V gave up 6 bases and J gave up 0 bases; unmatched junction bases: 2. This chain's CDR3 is CASRASGSSYNEQFF. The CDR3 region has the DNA TGTGCCAGCAGGGCTAGCGGGAGCTCCTACAATGAGCAGTTCTTC. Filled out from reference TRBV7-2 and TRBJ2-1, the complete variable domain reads GAGVSQSPSNKVTEKGKDVELRCDPISGHTALYWYRQSLGQGLEFLIYFQGNSAPDKSGLPSDRFSAERTGGSVSTLTIQRTQQEDSAVYLCASRASGSSYNEQFFGPGTRLTVL.

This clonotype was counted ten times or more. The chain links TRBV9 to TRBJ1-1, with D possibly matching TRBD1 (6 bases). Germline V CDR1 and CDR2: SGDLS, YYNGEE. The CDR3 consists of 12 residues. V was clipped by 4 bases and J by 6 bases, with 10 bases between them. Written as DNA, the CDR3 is TGTGCCAGCAGCCCAGGGGTTCCTGAAGCTTTCTTT. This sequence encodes CASSPGVPEAFF.

CDR3: CASSHPGSYEQYF. Written as DNA, the CDR3 is TGCGCCAGCAGCCACCCCGGGTCCTACGAGCAGTACTTC. The V and J genes are TRBV4-1 and TRBJ2-7; no clear D. Germline CDR1 reads MGHRA; CDR2 reads YSYEKL. V lost 3 bases to trimming and J lost 1 base, with 7 bases between them. The CDR3 is 13 amino acids.

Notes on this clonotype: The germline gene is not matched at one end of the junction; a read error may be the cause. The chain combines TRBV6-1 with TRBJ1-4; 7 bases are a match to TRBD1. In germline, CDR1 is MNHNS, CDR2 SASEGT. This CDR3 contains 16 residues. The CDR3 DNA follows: TGTGCCACCAGGAGCGGACAGGCCGCAACTAATGAAAAACTGTCTTTT. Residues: CATRSGQAATNEKLSF.

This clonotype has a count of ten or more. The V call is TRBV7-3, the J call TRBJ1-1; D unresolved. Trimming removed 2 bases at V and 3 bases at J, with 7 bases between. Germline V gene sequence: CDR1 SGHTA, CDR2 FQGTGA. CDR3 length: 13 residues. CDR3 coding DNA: TGTGCCAGCAGCTTAGGTTTGCACACTGAAGCTTTCTTT. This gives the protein CASSLGLHTEAFF.

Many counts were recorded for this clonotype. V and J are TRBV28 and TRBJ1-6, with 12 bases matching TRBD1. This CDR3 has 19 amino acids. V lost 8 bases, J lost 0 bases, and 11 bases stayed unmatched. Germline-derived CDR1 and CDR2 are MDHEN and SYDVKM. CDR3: CASSHPGQGAISYNSPLHF. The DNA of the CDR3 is TGTGCCAGCTCCCATCCGGGACAGGGGGCGATCTCCTATAATTCACCCCTCCACTTT.

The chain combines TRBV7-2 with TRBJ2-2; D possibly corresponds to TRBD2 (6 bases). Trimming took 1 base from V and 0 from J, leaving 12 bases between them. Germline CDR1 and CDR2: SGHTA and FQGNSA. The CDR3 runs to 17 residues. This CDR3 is CASSLDVGEANTGELFF. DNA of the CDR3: TGTGCCAGCAGCTTAGACGTGGGGGAGGCGAACACCGGGGAGCTGTTTTTT.

The chain's CDR3 is CSARGQIDQPQHF. CDR3 in DNA: TGCAGTGCTAGAGGACAAATCGATCAGCCCCAGCATTTT. J is TRBJ1-5 and V is TRBV20-1; D remains ambiguous. Per germline, CDR1 DFQATT and CDR2 SNEGSKA (reference sequence). This CDR3 spans 13 amino acids. With 1 base removed from V and 5 bases from J, the gap between germline ends came to 9 bases.

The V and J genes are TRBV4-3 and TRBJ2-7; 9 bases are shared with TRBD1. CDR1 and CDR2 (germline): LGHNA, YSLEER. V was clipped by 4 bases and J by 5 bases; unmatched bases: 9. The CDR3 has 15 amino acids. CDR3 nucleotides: TGCGCCAGCAGCCGCCGGGACAGGGATGGAGACGAGCAGTACTTC. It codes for CASSRRDRDGDEQYF.

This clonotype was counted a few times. CDR3 nucleotides: TGTGCCAGCAACCTAAACACCGGGGAGCTGTTTTTT. As protein: CASNLNTGELFF. The chain has TRBV12-3 or TRBV12-4 and TRBJ2-2; D call uncertain. The V and J ends lost 7 bases and 2 bases respectively, with 5 bases between them. This CDR3 is 12 amino acids long.

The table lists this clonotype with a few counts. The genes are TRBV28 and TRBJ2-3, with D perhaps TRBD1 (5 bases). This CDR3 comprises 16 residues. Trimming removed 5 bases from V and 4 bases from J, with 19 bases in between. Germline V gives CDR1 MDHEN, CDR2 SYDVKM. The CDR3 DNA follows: TGTGCCAGCAGTCCGGAACGGGCCACAGGTCCAGATACGCAGTATTTT. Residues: CASSPERATGPDTQYF.

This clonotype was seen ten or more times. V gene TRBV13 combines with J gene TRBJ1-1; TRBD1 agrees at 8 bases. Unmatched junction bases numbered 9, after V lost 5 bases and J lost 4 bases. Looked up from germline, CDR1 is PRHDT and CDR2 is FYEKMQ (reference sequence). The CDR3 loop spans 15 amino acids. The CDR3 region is CASSPGGRGPTEAFF. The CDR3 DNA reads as TGTGCCAGCAGCCCCGGGGGCAGGGGGCCCACTGAAGCTTTCTTT.

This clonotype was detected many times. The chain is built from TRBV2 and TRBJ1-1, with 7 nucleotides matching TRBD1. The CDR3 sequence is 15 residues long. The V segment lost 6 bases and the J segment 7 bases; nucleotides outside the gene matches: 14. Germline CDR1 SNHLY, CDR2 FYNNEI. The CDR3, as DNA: TGTGCCAGCAGAAACTCCGGGACAGCGGCTAATGAAGCTTTCTTT. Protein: CASRNSGTAANEAFF.

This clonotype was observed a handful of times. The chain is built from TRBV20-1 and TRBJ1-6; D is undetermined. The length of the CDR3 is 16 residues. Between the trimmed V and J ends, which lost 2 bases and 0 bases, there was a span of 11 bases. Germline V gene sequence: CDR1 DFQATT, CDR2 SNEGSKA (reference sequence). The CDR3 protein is CSARNPTSSYNSPLHF. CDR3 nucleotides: TGCAGTGCTAGAAACCCCACCAGCTCCTATAATTCACCCCTCCACTTT.

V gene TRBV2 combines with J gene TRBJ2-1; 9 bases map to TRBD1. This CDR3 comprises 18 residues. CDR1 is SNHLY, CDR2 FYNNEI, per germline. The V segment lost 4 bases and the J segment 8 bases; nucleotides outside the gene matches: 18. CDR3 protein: CASSAGPGQGGIGYEQFF. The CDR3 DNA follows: TGTGCCAGCAGTGCCGGACCGGGACAGGGAGGTATCGGGTATGAGCAGTTCTTC.

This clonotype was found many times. Written as DNA, the CDR3 is TGTGCCATCAGCGAGCAGGGGATTAATGAAAAACTGTTTTTT. This translates into CAISEQGINEKLFF. The V gene is TRBV10-3, the J gene TRBJ1-4, with D possibly matching TRBD1 (6 bases). This CDR3 contains 14 residues. V lost 6 bases to trimming and J lost 4 bases, with 12 bases between them. Germline V CDR1 and CDR2: ENHRY, SYGVKD.

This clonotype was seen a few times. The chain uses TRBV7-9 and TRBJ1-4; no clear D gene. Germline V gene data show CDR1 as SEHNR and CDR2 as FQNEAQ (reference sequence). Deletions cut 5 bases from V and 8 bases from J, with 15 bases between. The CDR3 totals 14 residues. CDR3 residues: CASSRVHWEEKLFF. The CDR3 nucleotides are TGTGCCAGCAGCCGGGTTCACTGGGAGGAAAAACTGTTTTTT.

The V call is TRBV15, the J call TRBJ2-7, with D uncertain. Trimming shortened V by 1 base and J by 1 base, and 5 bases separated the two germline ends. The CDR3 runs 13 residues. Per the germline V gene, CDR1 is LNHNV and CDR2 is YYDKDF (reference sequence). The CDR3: CATSRGLSYEQYF. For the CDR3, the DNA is TGTGCCACCAGCAGAGGCTTATCCTACGAGCAGTACTTC. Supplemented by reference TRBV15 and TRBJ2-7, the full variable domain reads DAMVIQNPRYQVTQFGKPVTLSCSQTLNHNVMYWYQQKSSQAPKLLFHYYDKDFNNEADTPDNFQSRRPNTSFCFLDIRSPGLGDTAMYLCATSRGLSYEQYFGPGTRLTVT.

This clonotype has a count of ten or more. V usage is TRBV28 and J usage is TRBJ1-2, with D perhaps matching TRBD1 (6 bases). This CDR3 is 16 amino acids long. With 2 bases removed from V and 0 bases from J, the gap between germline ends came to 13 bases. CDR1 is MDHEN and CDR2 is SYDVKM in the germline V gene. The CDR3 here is CASSLTGTTANYGYTF. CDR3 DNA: TGTGCCAGCAGTTTAACTGGGACAACTGCTAACTATGGCTACACCTTC.

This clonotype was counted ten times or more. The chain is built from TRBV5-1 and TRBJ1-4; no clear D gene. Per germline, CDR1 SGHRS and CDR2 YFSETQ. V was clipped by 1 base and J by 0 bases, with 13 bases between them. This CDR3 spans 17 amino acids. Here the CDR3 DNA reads TGCGCCAGCAGCTTGAGTGGAGATCCCACAACTAATGAAAAACTGTTTTTT. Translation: CASSLSGDPTTNEKLFF.